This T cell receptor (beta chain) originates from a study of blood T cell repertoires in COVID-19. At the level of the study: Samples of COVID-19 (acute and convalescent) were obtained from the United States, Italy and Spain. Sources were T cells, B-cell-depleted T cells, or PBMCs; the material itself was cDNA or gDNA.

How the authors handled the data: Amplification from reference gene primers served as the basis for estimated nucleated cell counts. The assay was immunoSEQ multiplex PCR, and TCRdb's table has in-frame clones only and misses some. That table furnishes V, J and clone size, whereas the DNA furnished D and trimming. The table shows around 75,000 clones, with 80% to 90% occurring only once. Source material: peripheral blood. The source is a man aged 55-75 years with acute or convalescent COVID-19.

The CDR3 nucleotides are TGTGCCAGCAGGGGGACAGGGGAGGGCTACGAGCAGTACTTC. Protein sequence: CASRGTGEGYEQYF. The chain employs TRBV27 and TRBJ2-7, with 10 bases that match TRBD1. This CDR3 is 14 amino acids long. V lost 6 bases and J lost 3; bases outside the gene matches: 5. From germline, CDR1 is MNHEY and CDR2 SMNVEV (reference sequence).